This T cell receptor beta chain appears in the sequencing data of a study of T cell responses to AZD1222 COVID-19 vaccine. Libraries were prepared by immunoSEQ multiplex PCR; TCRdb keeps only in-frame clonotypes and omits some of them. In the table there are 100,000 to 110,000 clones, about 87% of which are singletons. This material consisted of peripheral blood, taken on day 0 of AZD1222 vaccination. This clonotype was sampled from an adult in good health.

This CDR3 reads CASSSGQVDEQYF. Here the CDR3 DNA reads TGTGCCAGCAGTTCCGGACAGGTTGACGAGCAGTACTTC. V and J are TRBV28 and TRBJ2-7, with TRBD1 matching 7 bases. J lost 5 bases, V lost 4 bases, and 5 bases had no gene match. CDR1 and CDR2 (germline): MDHEN, SYDVKM. The CDR3 contains 13 residues.